The T cell receptor beta chain described here comes from a study of blood T cell repertoires in COVID-19. This CDR3 region has 15 residues. V lost 5 bases and J lost 7; bases outside the gene matches: 7. Germline V gene lookup returns CDR1 LNHDA and CDR2 SQIVND (reference sequence). Assay used: immunoSEQ multiplex PCR; TCRdb lists only in-frame clones, some missing. This sample yields 200,000 or so clones, of which about 93% are seen a single time; around 0.84% belongs to the top ten. The specimen was peripheral blood. The receptor was isolated from a man aged 55 to 70 with COVID-19, enrolled during active disease. The chain recombines TRBV19 with TRBJ1-4, with TRBD1 matching 10 bases. The CDR3 here is CASSPRGQGVEKLFF. CDR3 DNA: TGTGCCAGTAGTCCTCGTGGACAGGGGGTTGAAAAACTGTTTTTT.